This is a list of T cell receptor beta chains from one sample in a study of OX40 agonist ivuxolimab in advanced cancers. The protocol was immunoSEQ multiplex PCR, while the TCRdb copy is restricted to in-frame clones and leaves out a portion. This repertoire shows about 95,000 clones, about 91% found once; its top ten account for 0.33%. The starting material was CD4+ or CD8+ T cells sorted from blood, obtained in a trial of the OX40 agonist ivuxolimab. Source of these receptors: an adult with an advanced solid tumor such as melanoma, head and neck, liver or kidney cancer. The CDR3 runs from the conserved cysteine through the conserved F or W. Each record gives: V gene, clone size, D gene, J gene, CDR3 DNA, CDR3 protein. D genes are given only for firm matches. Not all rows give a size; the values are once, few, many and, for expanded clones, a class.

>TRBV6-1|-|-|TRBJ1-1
TGTGCCAGCAGGAGGGGGGAGACATCTGAAGCTTTCTTT
CASRRGETSEAFF
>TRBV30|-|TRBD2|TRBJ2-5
TGTGCCTGGGTTCATGGGGTAGCGGGAGTAATAGAGACCCAGTACTTC
CAWVHGVAGVIETQYF
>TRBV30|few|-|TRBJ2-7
TGTGCCTGGAGCGCGGAAGGGCGGGTTCGGTACTTC
CAWSAEGRVRYF
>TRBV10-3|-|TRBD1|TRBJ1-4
TGTGCCATAGGGACAGGGTGGGAAAAACTGTTTTTT
CAIGTGWEKLFF
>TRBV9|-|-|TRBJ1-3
TGTGCCAGCAGCGGATCCCTGGGTGGAAACACCATATATTTT
CASSGSLGGNTIYF
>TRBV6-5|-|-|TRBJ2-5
TGTGCCAGCAGGGACAAGGACGGATCCGAGACCCAGTACTTC
CASRDKDGSETQYF
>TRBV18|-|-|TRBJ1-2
TGTGCCAGCTCACCCCCGGAGGCCGCTAACTATGGCTACACCTTC
CASSPPEAANYGYTF
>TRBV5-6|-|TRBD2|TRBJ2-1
TGTGCCAGCAGCTTGGGCCTAGCGGGGTACAATGAGCAGTTCTTC
CASSLGLAGYNEQFF
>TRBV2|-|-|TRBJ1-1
TGTGCCAGCAGTGTCCATTTCATGAACACTGAAGCTTTCTTT
CASSVHFMNTEAFF
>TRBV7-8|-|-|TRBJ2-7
TGTGCCAGCAGCCCCGGCCGGTTCTCCTACGAGCAGTACTTC
CASSPGRFSYEQYF
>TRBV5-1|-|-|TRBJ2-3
TGCGCCAGCAGACCGGCCCGGCCTAACACAGATACGCAGTATTTT
CASRPARPNTDTQYF
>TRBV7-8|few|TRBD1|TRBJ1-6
TGTGCCAGCAGCACGTCCGGGACAGTAGGATCACCCCTCCACTTT
CASSTSGTVGSPLHF
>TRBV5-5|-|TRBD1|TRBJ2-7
TGTGCCAGCAGCTTGGTGGACAGGAGCTCCTACGAGCAGTACTTC
CASSLVDRSSYEQYF
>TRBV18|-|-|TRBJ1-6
TGTGCCAGCTCACCAGAACAGGGAGGTTCACCCCTCCACTTT
CASSPEQGGSPLHF
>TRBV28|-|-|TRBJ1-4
TGTGCCAGCACCGAGCTTTTTTCGGGGGTCCAGGATGAAAAACTGTTTTTT
CASTELFSGVQDEKLFF
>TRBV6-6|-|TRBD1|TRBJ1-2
TGTGCCAGCAGTTACCGGGACAGGGCTAATGGCTACACCTTC
CASSYRDRANGYTF
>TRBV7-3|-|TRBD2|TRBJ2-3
TGTGCCAGCAGCTTAACTCCGGGACTAGCGGGGGCAGATACGCAGTATTTT
CASSLTPGLAGADTQYF
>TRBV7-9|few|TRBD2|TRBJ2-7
TGTGCCAGCAGCTTAGCGCCATGGTACGGGAGGGCCGGCTACGAGCAGTACTTC
CASSLAPWYGRAGYEQYF